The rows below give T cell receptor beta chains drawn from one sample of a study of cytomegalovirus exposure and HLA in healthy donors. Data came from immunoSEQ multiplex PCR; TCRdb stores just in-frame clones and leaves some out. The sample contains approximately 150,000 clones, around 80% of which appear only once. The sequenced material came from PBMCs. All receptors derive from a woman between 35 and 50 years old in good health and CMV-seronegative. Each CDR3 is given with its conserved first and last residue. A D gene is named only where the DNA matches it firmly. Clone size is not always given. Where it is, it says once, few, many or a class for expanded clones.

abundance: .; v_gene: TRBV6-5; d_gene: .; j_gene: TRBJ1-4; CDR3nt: TGTGCCAGCAGAGGAACAGGGGAAAAACTGTTTTTT; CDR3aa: CASRGTGEKLFF
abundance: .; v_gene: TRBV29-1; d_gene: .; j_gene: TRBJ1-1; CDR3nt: TGCAGCGTTCGGGACTCAGGGTTCCCTGAAGCTTTCTTT; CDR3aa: CSVRDSGFPEAFF
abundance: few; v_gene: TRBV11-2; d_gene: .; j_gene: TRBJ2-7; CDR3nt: TGTGCCAGCAGCTTAGGACTCGGGACTTTCTACGAGCAGTACTTC; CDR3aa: CASSLGLGTFYEQYF
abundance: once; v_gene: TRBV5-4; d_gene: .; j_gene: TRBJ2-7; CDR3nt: TGTGCCAGCAGCCCAGGGGTAGTCGCCTACGAGCAGTACTTC; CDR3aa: CASSPGVVAYEQYF
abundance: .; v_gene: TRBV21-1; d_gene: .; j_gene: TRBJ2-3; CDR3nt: TGTGCCAGCAGCAGAAGGACCCTCCATAGCGGGAGCGTCATGGATACGCAGTATTTT; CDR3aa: CASSRRTLHSGSVMDTQYF
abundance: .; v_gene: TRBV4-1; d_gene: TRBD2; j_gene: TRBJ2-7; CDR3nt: TGCGCCAGCAGCCGCGAACTAGCGGGCTACGAGCAGTACTTC; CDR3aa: CASSRELAGYEQYF
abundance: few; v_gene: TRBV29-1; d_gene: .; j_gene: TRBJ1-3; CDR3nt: TGCAGCGTCGGGCGGGGGAACTCTGGAAACACCATATATTTT; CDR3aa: CSVGRGNSGNTIYF
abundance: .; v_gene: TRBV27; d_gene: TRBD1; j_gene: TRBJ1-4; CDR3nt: TGTGCCAGCCACACAGGGGGAGGTGGAAAACTGTTTTTT; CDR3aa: CASHTGGGGKLFF
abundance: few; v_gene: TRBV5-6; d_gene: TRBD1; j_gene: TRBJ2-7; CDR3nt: TGTGCCAGCAGCCGACCGACAGGGGTGACCCACGAGCAGTACTTC; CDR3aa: CASSRPTGVTHEQYF
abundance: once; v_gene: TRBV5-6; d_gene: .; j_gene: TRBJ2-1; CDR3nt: TGTGCCAGCGGACTCAACAATGAGCAGTTCTTC; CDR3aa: CASGLNNEQFF
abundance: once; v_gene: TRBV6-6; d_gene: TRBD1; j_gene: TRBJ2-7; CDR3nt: TGTGCCAGCAGTTACCTCACAGGGGACGAGCAGTACTTC; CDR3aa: CASSYLTGDEQYF
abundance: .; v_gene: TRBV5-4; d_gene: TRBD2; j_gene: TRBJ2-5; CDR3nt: TGTGCCAGCAGCCCATCGACTAGCGGGGGGGCCCGGGAGACCCAGTACTTC; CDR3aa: CASSPSTSGGARETQYF
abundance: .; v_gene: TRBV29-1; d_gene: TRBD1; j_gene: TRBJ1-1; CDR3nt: TGCAGCGTAACGACAGGGGTTACTGAAGCTTTCTTT; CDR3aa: CSVTTGVTEAFF
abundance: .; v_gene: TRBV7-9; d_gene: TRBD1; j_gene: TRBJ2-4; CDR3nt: TGTGCCACGGGATACGGAGGACAGGGACACATTCAGTACTTC; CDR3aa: CATGYGGQGHIQYF
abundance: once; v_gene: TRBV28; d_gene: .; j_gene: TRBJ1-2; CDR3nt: TGTGCCGGATCGAGCTGGGGGGGAGGGTATGGCTACACCTTC; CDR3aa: CAGSSWGGGYGYTF
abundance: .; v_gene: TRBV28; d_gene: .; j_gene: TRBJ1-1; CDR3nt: TGTGCCAGCAGTTTAAGACGGTGGGACAACGGCGGGACTGAAGCTTTCTTT; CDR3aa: CASSLRRWDNGGTEAFF
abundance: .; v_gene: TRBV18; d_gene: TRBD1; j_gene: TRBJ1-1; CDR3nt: TGTGCCAGCTCACCACAGGGGGCCACTGAAGCTTTCTTT; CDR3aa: CASSPQGATEAFF
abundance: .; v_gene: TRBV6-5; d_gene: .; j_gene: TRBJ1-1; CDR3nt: TGTGCCAGCAGCCCCGACCCGGGGGAAACTGAAGCTTTCTTT; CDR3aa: CASSPDPGETEAFF
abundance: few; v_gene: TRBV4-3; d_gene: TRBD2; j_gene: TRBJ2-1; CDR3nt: TGCGCCAGCAGTGAATGGGGCGGGGGATACTACAATGAGCAGTTCTTC; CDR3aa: CASSEWGGGYYNEQFF
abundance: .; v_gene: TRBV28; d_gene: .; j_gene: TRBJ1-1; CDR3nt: TGTGCCACTAACCAAGGGGACACTGAAGCTTTCTTT; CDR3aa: CATNQGDTEAFF
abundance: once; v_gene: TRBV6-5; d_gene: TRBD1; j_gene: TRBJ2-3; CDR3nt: TGTGCCAGCAGACCGACAGGGCTCCTTAATACGCAGTATTTT; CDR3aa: CASRPTGLLNTQYF
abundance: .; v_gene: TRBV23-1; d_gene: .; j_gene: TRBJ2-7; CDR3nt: TGCGCCAGTACAGGGTTTACCTACGAGCAGTACTTC; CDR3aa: CASTGFTYEQYF
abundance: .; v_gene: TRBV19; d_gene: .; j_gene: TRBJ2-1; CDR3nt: TGTGCCAGCCGAGGACGGGAACACAATGAGCAGTTCTTC; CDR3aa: CASRGREHNEQFF